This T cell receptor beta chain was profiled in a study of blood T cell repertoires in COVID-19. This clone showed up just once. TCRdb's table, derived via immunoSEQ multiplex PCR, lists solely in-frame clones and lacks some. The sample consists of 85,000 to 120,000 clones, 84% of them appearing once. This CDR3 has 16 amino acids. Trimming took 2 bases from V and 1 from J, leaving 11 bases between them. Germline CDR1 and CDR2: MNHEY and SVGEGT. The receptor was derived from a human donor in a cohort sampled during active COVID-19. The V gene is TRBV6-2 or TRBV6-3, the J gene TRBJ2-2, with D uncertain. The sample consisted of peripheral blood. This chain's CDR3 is CASSYRGQLNTGELFF. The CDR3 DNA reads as TGTGCCAGCAGTTACCGCGGTCAGCTGAACACCGGGGAGCTGTTTTTT.